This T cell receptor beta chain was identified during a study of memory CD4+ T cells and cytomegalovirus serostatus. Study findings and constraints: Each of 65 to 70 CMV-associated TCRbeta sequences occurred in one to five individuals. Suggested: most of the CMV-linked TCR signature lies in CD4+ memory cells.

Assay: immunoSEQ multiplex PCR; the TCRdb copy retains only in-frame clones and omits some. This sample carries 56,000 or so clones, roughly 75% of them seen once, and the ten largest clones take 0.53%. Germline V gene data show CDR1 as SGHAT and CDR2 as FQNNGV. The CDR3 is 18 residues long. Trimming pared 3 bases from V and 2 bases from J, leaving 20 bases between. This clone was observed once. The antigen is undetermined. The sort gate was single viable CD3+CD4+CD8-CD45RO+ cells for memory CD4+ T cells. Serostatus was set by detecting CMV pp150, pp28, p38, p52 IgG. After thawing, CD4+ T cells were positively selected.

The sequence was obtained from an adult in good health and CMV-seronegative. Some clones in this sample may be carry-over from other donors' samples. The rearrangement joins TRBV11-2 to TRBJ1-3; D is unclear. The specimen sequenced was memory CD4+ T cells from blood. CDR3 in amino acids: CASSFFLGFGGTGNTIYF. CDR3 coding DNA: TGTGCCAGCAGCTTCTTCCTAGGATTTGGTGGAACTGGAAACACCATATATTTT.